The 9 T cell receptor beta chains below all came from one sample that was sequenced in a study of neurological immune-mediated disorders. From the 5' RACE reads, TCRdb called clonotypes with MiXCR, one entry per CDR3 protein. Of roughly 18,000 distinct CDR3 sequences listed, 12% to 15% were seen once; the top ten hold about 7.2%. What was sequenced was CD4+ T cells from blood. The receptors come from a woman in her sixties with HTLV-1-associated myelopathy (HAM/TSP).

V is TRBV9 and J is TRBJ2-7; D remains unclear. The V gene's germline CDR1 is SGDLS and CDR2 YYNGEE. Trimming left V 6 bases short and J 4 bases short, with 17 bases between. There are 14 residues in the CDR3. CDR3 amino acids: CASNPRSPSYEQYF. The CDR3 DNA reads as TGTGCCAGCAACCCCCGCAGCCCCTCATACGAGCAGTACTTC.

This clonotype was detected many times. The chain recombines TRBV6-2 or TRBV6-3 with TRBJ2-1; unclear D gene. V lost 0 bases and J 2 bases, leaving 11 bases between the germline ends. CDR1 is MNHEY and CDR2 is SVGEGT in the germline V gene. This CDR3 region has 16 residues. The CDR3 region is CASSYSMQVPYNEQFF. CDR3 nucleotide sequence: TGTGCCAGCAGTTACTCGATGCAGGTTCCCTACAATGAGCAGTTCTTC.

This clonotype was picked up a small number of times. The chain has TRBV7-8 and TRBJ2-7; 7 nucleotides agree with TRBD1. After removal of 6 bases from V and 4 bases from J, the junction contained 9 bases not matched to a gene. CDR1 SGHVS and CDR2 FQNEAQ come from the germline V gene. CDR3 length equals 14 residues. CDR3 in DNA: TGTGCCAGCAGTCTCAGACAGGGAACATACGAGCAGTACTTC. It encodes CASSLRQGTYEQYF.

This clonotype was seen ten or more times. Germline is not matched at one junction end, which may reflect a read error. The chain has TRBV4-2 and TRBJ1-4; tentatively, D is TRBD1 (6 bases). Per the germline V gene, CDR1 is LGHNA and CDR2 is YNFKEQ. The CDR3 runs 15 residues. The CDR3 is CASSKERGPNEKLFF. CDR3 DNA sequence: TGTGCCAGCAGCAAAGAGCGGGGGCCTAATGAAAAACTGTTTTTT.

In its sample, this clonotype ranks as medium-sized. V is TRBV10-3 and J is TRBJ2-1; 9 bases are shared with TRBD2. With V trimmed by 8 bases and J by 3 bases, 11 bases remained unmatched. The V gene's germline CDR1 is ENHRY and CDR2 SYGVKD. This CDR3 contains 16 residues. The CDR3 sequence is CAIQGSGGPSYNEQFF. The CDR3, as DNA: TGTGCCATCCAGGGTAGCGGGGGCCCCAGCTACAATGAGCAGTTCTTC.

This clonotype was recorded many times. V usage is TRBV10-3 and J usage is TRBJ2-1, with D tentatively TRBD1 (6 bases). The CDR3 has 15 residues. Deletions cut 4 bases from V and 1 base from J, with 11 bases between. Germline V gene sequence: CDR1 ENHRY, CDR2 SYGVKD. CDR3: CAISAPDRSYNEQFF. CDR3 sequence (DNA): TGTGCCATCAGTGCCCCTGACAGGTCCTACAATGAGCAGTTCTTC.

There are many counts of this clonotype. V gene TRBV11-2 combines with J gene TRBJ2-1; 13 bases align to TRBD2. Trimming removed 4 bases from V and 9 bases from J; junction bases left unmatched: 6. CDR1 is SGHAT, CDR2 FQNNGV, per germline. The CDR3 spans 15 residues. As DNA, the CDR3 is TGTGCCAGCAGCTCCACTAGCGGGGGGGCCGGTGAGCAGTTCTTC. Its protein product is CASSSTSGGAGEQFF.

This clonotype was seen repeatedly, ten times or more. This rearrangement joins TRBV5-1 to TRBJ2-7, with TRBD2 identical over 7 bases. V trimming: 4 bases; J trimming: 5 bases; junction bases outside the gene matches: 9. Per germline, CDR1 SGHRS and CDR2 YFSETQ. The CDR3 totals 14 residues. The CDR3 sequence: CASSQNGGTHEQYF. The CDR3 DNA sequence: TGCGCCAGCAGCCAGAACGGGGGGACCCACGAGCAGTACTTC.

This clonotype was counted ten times or more. The gene calls are TRBV5-1 and TRBJ1-2, with 10 bases matching TRBD1. This CDR3 comprises 17 residues. Germline V gene data show CDR1 as SGHRS and CDR2 as YFSETQ. J was trimmed by 4 bases and V by 0 bases; bases with no gene match: 9. This chain's CDR3 is CASSLVPGQGSGYGYTF. Here the CDR3 DNA reads TGCGCCAGCAGCTTGGTACCGGGACAGGGGTCTGGCTATGGCTACACCTTC.